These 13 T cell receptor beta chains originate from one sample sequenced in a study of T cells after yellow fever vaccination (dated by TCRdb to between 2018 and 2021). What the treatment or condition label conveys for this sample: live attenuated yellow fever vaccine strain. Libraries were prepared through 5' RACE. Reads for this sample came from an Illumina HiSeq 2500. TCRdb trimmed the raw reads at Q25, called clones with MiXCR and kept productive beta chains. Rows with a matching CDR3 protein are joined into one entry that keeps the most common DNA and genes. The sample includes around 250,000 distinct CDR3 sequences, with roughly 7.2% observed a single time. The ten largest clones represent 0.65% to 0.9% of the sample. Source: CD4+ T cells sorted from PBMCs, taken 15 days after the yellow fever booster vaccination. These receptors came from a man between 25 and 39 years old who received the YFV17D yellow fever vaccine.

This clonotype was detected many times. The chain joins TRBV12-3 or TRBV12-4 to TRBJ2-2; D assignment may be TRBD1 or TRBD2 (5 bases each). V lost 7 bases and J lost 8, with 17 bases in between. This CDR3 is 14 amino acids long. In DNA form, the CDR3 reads TGTGCCAGCACCTTTATGCGGTGGGGGGGGGAGCTGTTTTTT. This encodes CASTFMRWGGELFF.

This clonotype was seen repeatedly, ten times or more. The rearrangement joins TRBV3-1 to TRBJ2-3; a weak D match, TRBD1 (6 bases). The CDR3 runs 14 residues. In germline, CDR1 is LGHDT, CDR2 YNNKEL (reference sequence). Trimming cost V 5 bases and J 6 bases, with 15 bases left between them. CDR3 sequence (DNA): TGTGCCAGCAGCACAAGGGACACCCCTGATACGCAGTATTTT. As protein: CASSTRDTPDTQYF.

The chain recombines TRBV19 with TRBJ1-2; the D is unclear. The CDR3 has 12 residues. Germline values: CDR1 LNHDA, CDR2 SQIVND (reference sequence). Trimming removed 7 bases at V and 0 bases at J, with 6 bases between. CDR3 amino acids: CASKGTNYGYTF. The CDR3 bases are TGTGCCAGTAAAGGGACTAACTATGGCTACACCTTC.

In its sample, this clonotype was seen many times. The CDR3 DNA reads as TGTGCCAGCAGTCCTCCGGGACAGGGGGTGGATGAGCAGTTCTTC. This encodes CASSPPGQGVDEQFF. The rearrangement uses TRBV28 and TRBJ2-1; TRBD1 aligns across 11 bases. V lost 5 bases and J lost 8; bases outside the gene matches: 8. This CDR3 comprises 15 residues. The germline gives CDR1 MDHEN, CDR2 SYDVKM.

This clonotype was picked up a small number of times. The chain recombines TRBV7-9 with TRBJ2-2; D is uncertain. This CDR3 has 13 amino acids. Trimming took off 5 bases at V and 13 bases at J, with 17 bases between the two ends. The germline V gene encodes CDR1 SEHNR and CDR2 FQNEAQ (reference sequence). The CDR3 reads CASSASLDHGLFF. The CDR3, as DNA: TGTGCCAGCAGCGCGTCCTTAGACCATGGGCTGTTTTTT.

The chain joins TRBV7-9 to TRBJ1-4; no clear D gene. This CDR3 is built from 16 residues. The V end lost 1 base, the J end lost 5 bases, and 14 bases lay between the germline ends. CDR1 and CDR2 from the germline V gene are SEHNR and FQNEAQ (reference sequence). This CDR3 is CASSLDGRGLNEKLFF. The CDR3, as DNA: TGTGCCAGCAGCTTAGACGGGAGAGGGTTGAATGAAAAACTGTTTTTT.

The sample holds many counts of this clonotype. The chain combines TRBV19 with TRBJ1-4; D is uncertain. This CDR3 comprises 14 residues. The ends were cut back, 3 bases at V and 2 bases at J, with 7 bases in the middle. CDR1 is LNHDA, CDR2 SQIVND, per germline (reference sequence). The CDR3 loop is CASSIGWTNEKLFF. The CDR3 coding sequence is TGTGCCAGTAGTATTGGGTGGACTAATGAAAAACTGTTTTTT.

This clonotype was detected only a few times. DNA of the CDR3: TGTGCCAGCAGTCCATTCTCTGCGGAACTAAAGGCAGATACGCAGTATTTT. Translated: CASSPFSAELKADTQYF. The chain couples TRBV28 to TRBJ2-3; D is uncertain. CDR1 and CDR2 (germline): MDHEN, SYDVKM. The CDR3 sequence is 17 residues long. V was trimmed by 5 bases and J by 4 bases, leaving 22 bases between them.

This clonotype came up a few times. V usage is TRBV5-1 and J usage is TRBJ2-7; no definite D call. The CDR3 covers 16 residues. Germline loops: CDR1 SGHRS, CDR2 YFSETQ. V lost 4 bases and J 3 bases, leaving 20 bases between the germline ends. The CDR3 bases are TGCGCCAGCAGCCCCGCCTCGGGTTCCCTGGGCTACGAGCAGTACTTC. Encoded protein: CASSPASGSLGYEQYF.

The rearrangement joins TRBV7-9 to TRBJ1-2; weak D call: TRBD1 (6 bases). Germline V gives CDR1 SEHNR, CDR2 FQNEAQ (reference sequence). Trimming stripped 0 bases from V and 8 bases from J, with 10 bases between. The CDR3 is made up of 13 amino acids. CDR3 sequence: CASSLATGSGYTF. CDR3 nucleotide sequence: TGTGCCAGCAGCTTAGCTACAGGGAGCGGCTACACCTTC.

The CDR3 loop reads CASSSTRAHSYTF. The CDR3 bases are TGTGCCAGCAGTTCGACCCGGGCTCATAGCTACACCTTC. V usage is TRBV27 and J usage is TRBJ1-2; D is uncertain. Trimming pared 4 bases from V and 9 bases from J, leaving 15 bases between. The germline V gene encodes CDR1 MNHEY and CDR2 SMNVEV (reference sequence). CDR3 length: 13 amino acids.

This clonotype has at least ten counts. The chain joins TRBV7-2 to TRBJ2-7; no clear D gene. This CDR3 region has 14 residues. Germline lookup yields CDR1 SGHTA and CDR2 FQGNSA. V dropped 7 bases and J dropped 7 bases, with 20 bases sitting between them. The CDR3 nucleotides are TGTGCCAGCACTCCACCCAACAGCCTGGGGGAGCAGTACTTC. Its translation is CASTPPNSLGEQYF.

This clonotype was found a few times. In DNA form, the CDR3 reads TGTGCCAGCTCACCCCCCTCCCCTGTTACGCAGTTCTTC. Translated, it gives CASSPPSPVTQFF. V is TRBV18 and J is TRBJ2-1; D is unresolved. This CDR3 has 13 residues. Germline CDR1 is KGHSH and CDR2 is LQKENI. V was shortened by 3 bases and J by 12 bases, with 15 bases between the two germline ends.